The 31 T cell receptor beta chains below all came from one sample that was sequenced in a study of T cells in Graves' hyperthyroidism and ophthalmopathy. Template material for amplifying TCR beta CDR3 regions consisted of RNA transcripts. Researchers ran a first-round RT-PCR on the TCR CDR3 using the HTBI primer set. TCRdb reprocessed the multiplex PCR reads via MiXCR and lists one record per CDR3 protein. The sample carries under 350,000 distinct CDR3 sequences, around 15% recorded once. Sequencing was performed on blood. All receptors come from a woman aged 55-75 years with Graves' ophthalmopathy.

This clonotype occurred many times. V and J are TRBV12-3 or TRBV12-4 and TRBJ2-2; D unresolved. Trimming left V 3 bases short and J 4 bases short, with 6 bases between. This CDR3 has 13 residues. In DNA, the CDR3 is TGTGCCAGCAGTTTGTTCGCCACCGGGGAGCTGTTTTTT. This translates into CASSLFATGELFF.

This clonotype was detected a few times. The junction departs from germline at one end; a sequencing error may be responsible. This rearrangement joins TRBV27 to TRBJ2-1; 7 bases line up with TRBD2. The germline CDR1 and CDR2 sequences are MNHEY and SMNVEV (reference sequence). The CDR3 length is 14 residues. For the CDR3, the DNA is TGTGCCAGCAGTTGGGAGGGACTATACAGTGAGCAGTTCTTC. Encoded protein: CASSWEGLYSEQFF.

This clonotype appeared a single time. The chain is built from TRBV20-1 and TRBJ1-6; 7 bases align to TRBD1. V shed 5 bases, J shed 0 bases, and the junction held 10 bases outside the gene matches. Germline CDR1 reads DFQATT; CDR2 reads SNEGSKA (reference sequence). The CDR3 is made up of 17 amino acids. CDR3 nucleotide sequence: TGCAGTGCTCCCACAGGGGAGGGAAGCTCCTATAATTCACCCCTCCACTTT. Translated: CSAPTGEGSSYNSPLHF.

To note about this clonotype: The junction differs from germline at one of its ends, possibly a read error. The CDR3 DNA is TGCGCCAGTGGGGGGGCAACTAATGAAAAACTGTTTTTC. This gives the protein CASGGATNEKLFF. The chain links TRBV4-3 to TRBJ1-4, with D perhaps matching TRBD1 (6 bases). Germline V CDR1 and CDR2: LGHNA, YSLEER. The CDR3 has 13 residues.

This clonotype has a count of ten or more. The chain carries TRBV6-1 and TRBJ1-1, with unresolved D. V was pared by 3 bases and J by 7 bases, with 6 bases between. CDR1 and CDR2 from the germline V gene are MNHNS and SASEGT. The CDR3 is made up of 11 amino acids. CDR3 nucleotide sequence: TGTGCCAGCAGTGATTTCCGTGAAGCTTTCTTT. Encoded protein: CASSDFREAFF.

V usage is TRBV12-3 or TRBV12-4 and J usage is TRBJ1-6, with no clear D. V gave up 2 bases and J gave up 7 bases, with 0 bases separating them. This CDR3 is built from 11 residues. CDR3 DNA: TGTGCCAGCAGTTTAAATTCACCCCTCCACTTT. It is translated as CASSLNSPLHF.

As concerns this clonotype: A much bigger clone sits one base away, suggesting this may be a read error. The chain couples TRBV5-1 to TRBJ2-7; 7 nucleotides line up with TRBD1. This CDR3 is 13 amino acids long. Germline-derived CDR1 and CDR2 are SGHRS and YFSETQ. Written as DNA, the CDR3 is TGCGCCAGCAGCTTGGGACAGGGAGACGAGCAGCACTTC. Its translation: CASSLGQGDEQHF.

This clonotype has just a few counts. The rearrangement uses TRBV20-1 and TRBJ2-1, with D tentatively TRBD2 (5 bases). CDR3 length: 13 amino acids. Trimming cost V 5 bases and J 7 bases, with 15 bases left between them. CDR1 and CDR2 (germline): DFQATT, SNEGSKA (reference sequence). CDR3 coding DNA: TGCAGTGCTCCCGCGAGGGTTACGAATGAGCAGTTCTTC. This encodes CSAPARVTNEQFF.

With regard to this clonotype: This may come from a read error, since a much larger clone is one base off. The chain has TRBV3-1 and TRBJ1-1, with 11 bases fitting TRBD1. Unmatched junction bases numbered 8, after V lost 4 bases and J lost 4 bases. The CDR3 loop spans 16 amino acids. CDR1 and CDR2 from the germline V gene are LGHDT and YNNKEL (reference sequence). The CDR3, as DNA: TGTGCCAGCAGCCCAGGGACAGGGGGTAGGAGCACTGAAGCTTTCTTT. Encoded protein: CASSPGTGGRSTEAFF.

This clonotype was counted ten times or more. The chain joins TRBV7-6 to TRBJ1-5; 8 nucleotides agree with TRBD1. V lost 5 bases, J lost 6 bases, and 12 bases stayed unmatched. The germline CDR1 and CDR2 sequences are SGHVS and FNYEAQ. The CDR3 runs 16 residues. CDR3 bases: TGTGCCAGCAGCCCGAGGGCAGGGGGCGTGAGTCAGCCCCAGCATTTT. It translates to CASSPRAGGVSQPQHF.

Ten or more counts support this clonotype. CDR3 in DNA: TGTGCCAGCAGTTTAGGGGGACTTGGGGGCACCGGGGAGCTGTTTTTT. It codes for CASSLGGLGGTGELFF. The chain uses TRBV28 and TRBJ2-2; TRBD2 might be the D (6 bases). The CDR3 spans 16 residues. V lost 2 bases and J 4 bases, leaving 14 bases between the germline ends. CDR1 and CDR2 from the germline V gene are MDHEN and SYDVKM.

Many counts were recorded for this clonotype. As DNA, the CDR3 is TGTGCCAGCAGTAAGGATGACCGGCGATGGAACATTCAGTACTTC. This sequence encodes CASSKDDRRWNIQYF. The chain is built from TRBV2 and TRBJ2-4, with D uncertain. Germline V gene data show CDR1 as SNHLY and CDR2 as FYNNEI. This CDR3 region has 15 residues. Trimming shortened V by 5 bases and J by 7 bases, and 18 bases separated the two germline ends.

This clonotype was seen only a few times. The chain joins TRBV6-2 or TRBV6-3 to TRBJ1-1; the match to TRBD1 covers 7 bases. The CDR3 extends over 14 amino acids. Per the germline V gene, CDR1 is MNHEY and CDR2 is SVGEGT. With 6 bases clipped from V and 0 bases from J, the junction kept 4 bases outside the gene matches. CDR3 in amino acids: CASRRGPMNTEAFF. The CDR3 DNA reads TGTGCCAGCAGAAGGGGGCCCATGAACACTGAAGCTTTCTTT.

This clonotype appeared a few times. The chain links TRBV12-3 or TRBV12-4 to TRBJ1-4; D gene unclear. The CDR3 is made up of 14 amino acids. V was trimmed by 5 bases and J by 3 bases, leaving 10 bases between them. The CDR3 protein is CASSQLRANEKLFF. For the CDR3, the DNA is TGTGCCAGCAGTCAACTGAGGGCTAATGAAAAACTGTTTTTT.

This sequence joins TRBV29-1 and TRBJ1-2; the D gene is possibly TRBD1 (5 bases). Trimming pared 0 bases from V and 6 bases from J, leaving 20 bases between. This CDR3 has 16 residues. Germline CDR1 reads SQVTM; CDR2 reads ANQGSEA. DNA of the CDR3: TGCAGCGTTGAAGATTTTCCGGGGCGTGTGGTAGATGGCTACACCTTC. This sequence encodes CSVEDFPGRVVDGYTF. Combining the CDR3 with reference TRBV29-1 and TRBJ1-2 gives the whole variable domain SAVISQKPSRDICQRGTSLTIQCQVDSQVTMMFWYRQQPGQSLTLIATANQGSEATYESGFVIDKFPISRPNLTFSTLTVSNMSPEDSSIYLCSVEDFPGRVVDGYTFGSGTRLTVV.

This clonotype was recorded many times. In nucleotides, the CDR3 is TGTGCCAGCAGTTTATGGTTGGCAGGAAATCAGCCCCAGCATTTT. It codes for CASSLWLAGNQPQHF. The V gene is TRBV28, the J gene TRBJ1-5; D remains unclear. V lost 0 bases, J lost 4 bases, and 10 bases lay in between. In germline, CDR1 is MDHEN, CDR2 SYDVKM. The CDR3 sequence is 15 residues long.

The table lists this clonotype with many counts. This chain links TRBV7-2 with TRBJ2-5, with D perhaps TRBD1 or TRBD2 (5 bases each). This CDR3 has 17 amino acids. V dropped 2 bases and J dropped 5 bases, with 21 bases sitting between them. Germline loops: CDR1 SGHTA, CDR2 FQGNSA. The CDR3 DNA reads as TGTGCCAGCAGCTTAACTCCGGGCCAGACTTGGGGGGAGACCCAGTACTTC. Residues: CASSLTPGQTWGETQYF.

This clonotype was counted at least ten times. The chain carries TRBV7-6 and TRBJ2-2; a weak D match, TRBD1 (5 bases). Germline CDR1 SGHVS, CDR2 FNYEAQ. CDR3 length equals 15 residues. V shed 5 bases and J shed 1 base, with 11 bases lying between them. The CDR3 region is CASSLREGNTGELFF. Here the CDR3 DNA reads TGTGCCAGCAGCCTCAGGGAAGGGAACACCGGGGAGCTGTTTTTT.

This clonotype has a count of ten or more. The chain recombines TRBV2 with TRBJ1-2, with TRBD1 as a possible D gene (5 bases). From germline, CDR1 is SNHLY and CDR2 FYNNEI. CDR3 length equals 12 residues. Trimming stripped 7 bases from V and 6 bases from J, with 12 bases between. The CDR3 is CASIGREHGYTF. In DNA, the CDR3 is TGTGCCAGCATCGGCAGGGAGCATGGCTACACCTTC.

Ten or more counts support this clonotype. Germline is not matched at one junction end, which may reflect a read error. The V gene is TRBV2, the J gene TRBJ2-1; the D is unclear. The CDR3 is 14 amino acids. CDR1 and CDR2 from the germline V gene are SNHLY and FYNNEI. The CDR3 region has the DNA TGTGCCAGCAGAGAAGATAGCTCCTACAATGAGCAGTTCTTC. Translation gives CASREDSSYNEQFF.

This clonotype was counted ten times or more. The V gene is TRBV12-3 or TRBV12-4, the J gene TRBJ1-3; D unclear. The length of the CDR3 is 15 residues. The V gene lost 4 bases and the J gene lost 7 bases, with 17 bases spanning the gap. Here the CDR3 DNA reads TGTGCCAGCAGTTCGCCGGGAGATGCAGCCAACACCATATATTTT. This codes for CASSSPGDAANTIYF.

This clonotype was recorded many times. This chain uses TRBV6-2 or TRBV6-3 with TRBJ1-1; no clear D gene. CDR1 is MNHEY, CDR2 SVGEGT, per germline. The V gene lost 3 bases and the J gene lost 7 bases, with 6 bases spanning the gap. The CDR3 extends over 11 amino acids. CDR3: CASSYLLEAFF. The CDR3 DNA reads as TGTGCCAGCAGTTATCTTCTTGAAGCTTTCTTT.

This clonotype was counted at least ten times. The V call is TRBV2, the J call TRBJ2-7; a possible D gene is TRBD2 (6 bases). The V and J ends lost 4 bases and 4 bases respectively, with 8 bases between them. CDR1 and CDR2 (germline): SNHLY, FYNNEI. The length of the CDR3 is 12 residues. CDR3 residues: CASSGAGYEQYF. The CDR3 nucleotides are TGTGCCAGCAGTGGGGCGGGATACGAGCAGTACTTC.

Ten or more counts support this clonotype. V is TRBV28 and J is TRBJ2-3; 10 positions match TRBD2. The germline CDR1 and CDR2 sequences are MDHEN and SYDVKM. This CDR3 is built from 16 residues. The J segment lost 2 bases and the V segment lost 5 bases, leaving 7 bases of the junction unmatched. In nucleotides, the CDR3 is TGTGCCAGCAGTCAAACTAGCGGGACCCTCACAGATACGCAGTATTTT. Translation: CASSQTSGTLTDTQYF.

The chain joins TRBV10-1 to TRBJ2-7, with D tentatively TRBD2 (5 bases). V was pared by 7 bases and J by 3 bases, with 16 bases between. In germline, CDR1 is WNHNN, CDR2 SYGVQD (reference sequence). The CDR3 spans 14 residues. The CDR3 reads CASNVMLGGYEQYF. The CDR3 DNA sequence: TGCGCCAGCAACGTTATGCTTGGAGGCTACGAGCAGTACTTC.

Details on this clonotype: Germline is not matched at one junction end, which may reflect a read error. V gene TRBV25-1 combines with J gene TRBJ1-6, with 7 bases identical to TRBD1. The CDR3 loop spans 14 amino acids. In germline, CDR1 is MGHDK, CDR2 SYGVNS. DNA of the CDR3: TGTACCAGCAGTGAATGGACAGGCTATTCACCCCTCCACTTT. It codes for CTSSEWTGYSPLHF.

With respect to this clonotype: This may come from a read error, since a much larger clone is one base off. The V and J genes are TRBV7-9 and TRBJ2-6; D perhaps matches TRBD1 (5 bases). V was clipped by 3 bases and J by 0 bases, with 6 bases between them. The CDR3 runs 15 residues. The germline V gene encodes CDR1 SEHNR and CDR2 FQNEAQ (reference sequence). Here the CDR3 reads CASSFRVSGANVLTF. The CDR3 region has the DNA TGTGCCAGCAGCTTCAGGGTCTCTGGGGCCAACGTCCTGACTTTC.

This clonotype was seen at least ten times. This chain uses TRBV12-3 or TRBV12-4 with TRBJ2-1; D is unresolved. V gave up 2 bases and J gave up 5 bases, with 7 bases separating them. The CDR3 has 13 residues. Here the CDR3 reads CASSLWTHNEQFF. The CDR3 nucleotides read TGTGCCAGCAGTTTATGGACCCACAATGAGCAGTTCTTC.

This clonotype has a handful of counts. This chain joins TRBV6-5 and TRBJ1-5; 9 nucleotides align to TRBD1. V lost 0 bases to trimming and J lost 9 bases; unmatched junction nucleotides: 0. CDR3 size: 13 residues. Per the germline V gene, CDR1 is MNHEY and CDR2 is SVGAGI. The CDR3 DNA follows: TGTGCCAGCAGTTACTCGGGACAGGGGCCCCAGCATTTT. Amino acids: CASSYSGQGPQHF.

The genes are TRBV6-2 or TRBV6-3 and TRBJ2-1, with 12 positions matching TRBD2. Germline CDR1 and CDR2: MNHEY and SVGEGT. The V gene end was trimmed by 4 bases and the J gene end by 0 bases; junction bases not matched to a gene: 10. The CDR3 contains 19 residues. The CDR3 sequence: CASSLLWTSGNSSYNEQFF. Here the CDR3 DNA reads TGTGCCAGCAGTTTGCTATGGACTAGCGGGAATTCCTCCTACAATGAGCAGTTCTTC.

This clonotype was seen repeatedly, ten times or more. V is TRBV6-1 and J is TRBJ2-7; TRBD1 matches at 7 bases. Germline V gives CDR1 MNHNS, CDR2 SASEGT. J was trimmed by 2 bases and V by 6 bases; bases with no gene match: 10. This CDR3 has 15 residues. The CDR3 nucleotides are TGTGCCAGCAGCTACGGGACAGTGGACACCTACGAGCAGTACTTC. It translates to CASSYGTVDTYEQYF.